This entry lists 11 T cell receptor beta chains sequenced from one sample in a study of control samples from healthy donors and cancer patients. Here immunoSEQ multiplex PCR was the method, and the copy in TCRdb shows in-frame clones only, minus some. The sample has 80,000 or so clones; 91% are singletons. Sequenced sample: blood. Receptors were obtained from a middle-aged man in good health.

The rearrangement joins TRBV19 to TRBJ1-2; no clear D gene. The germline V gene has CDR1 LNHDA and CDR2 SQIVND (reference sequence). The V end was cut by 2 bases, the J end by 4 bases, with 8 bases between. The CDR3 consists of 13 residues. CDR3 in amino acids: CASSIYGIYGYTF. The DNA of the CDR3 is TGTGCCAGTAGTATATACGGAATCTATGGCTACACCTTC.

The V call is TRBV3-1 (or the pseudogene TRBV3-2), the J call TRBJ1-5; D is uncertain. Germline assignment: CDR1 LGHDT and CDR2 YNNKEL (reference sequence). This CDR3 contains 14 residues. V shed 2 bases and J shed 5 bases, with 10 bases lying between them. CDR3: CASSQIRTHQPQHF. The CDR3 region has the DNA TGTGCCAGCAGCCAAATCCGGACCCATCAGCCCCAGCATTTT.

The V call is TRBV29-1, the J call TRBJ1-1; no reliable D call. The V end lost 6 bases, the J end lost 3 bases, and 11 bases lay between the germline ends. This CDR3 contains 12 residues. Germline-derived CDR1 and CDR2 are SQVTM and ANQGSEA. The CDR3 coding sequence is TGCAGCGTAGCCTTGTGGGACACTGAAGCTTTCTTT. Residues: CSVALWDTEAFF.

V and J are TRBV6-5 and TRBJ1-6; D possibly corresponds to TRBD1 (6 bases). This CDR3 spans 15 amino acids. The germline V gene has CDR1 MNHEY and CDR2 SVGAGI. V was pared by 10 bases and J by 7 bases, with 20 bases between. DNA of the CDR3: TGTGCCACCTCTGAGGGGGGGGTGCCCAATTCACCCCTCCACTTT. As protein: CATSEGGVPNSPLHF.

This chain links TRBV10-1 with TRBJ2-5, with 7 positions matching TRBD1. Per the germline V gene, CDR1 is WNHNN and CDR2 is SYGVQD (reference sequence). V gave up 5 bases and J gave up 0 bases; unmatched junction bases: 6. The CDR3 is made up of 15 amino acids. CDR3 nucleotides: TGCGCCAGCAGTCCGGACAGGTCCTACCAAGAGACCCAGTACTTC. Its protein product is CASSPDRSYQETQYF.

The sample holds one count of this clone. The rearrangement joins TRBV6-6 to TRBJ1-4; D is unresolved. V was clipped by 0 bases and J by 0 bases, with 2 bases between them. Germline V gene lookup returns CDR1 MNHNY and CDR2 SVGAGI (reference sequence). The CDR3 has 14 residues. CDR3 residues: CASSYSATNEKLFF. In DNA form, the CDR3 reads TGTGCCAGCAGTTACTCTGCAACTAATGAAAAACTGTTTTTT.

V is TRBV3-1 (or the pseudogene TRBV3-2) and J is TRBJ1-3; weak D call: TRBD1 (5 bases). Trimming shortened V by 0 bases and J by 0 bases, and 12 bases separated the two germline ends. The CDR3 runs 17 residues. Germline values: CDR1 LGHDT, CDR2 YNNKEL (reference sequence). The CDR3 DNA follows: TGTGCCAGCAGCCAAGATCCGCCAGGGCTCTCTGGAAACACCATATATTTT. Protein: CASSQDPPGLSGNTIYF.

The CDR3 DNA reads as TGTGCCAGCAGCCTACAAACGCAGGGGAACTATGGCTACACCTTC. Translation gives CASSLQTQGNYGYTF. The chain employs TRBV11-2 and TRBJ1-2; D is possibly TRBD1 (6 bases). Germline CDR1 is SGHAT and CDR2 is FQNNGV. V was trimmed by 5 bases and J by 2 bases, leaving 15 bases between them. The length of the CDR3 is 15 residues.

This sequence joins TRBV30 and TRBJ2-2; D is unclear. V shed 4 bases and J shed 5 bases, with 11 bases lying between them. The CDR3 loop spans 13 amino acids. Germline V gives CDR1 GTSNPN, CDR2 SVGIG (reference sequence). This CDR3 reads CAWIIWDTGELFF. CDR3 DNA: TGTGCCTGGATCATATGGGATACCGGGGAGCTGTTTTTT.

V and J are TRBV6-5 and TRBJ2-7; D possibly corresponds to TRBD2 (6 bases). Trimming left V 0 bases short and J 0 bases short, with 12 bases between. Germline CDR1 MNHEY, CDR2 SVGAGI. This CDR3 contains 16 residues. The CDR3 DNA follows: TGTGCCAGCAGTTACTCCGGAGGGGCCCTCTCCTACGAGCAGTACTTC. This gives the protein CASSYSGGALSYEQYF.

The chain combines TRBV29-1 with TRBJ2-3; tentative D call: TRBD1 (6 bases). The V gene lost 4 bases and the J gene lost 5 bases, with 10 bases spanning the gap. The germline V gene has CDR1 SQVTM and CDR2 ANQGSEA. The CDR3 consists of 12 residues. DNA of the CDR3: TGCAGCGTTGCACAGGGTGGAGATACGCAGTATTTT. This sequence encodes CSVAQGGDTQYF.